Listed below are T cell receptor beta chains from one sample, sequenced in a study of T cell repertoires in cytomegalovirus infection. Their recognized antigens are unknown. TCRdb fed the reads into MiXCR, producing one record per CDR3 protein. Seen here are 250,000 to 400,000 distinct CDR3 sequences, more than 20% observed once, and the top ten hold roughly 13%. The sequenced sample was cultured PBMCs, obtained from culture after CMV antigen stimulation. The receptors originated from a human donor in good health (CMV status not recorded). Some clones in this sample may be carry-over from other donors' samples. Each CDR3 is given with its conserved first and last residue. D genes are given only for firm matches. Size tells how often a clone was seen (once, few, many) or the class of an expanded clone, and some rows leave it out.

CDR3 DNA: TGTGCCCATGGGGGGAGGGACAATGAGCAGTTCTTC
CDR3 protein: CAHGGRDNEQFF
V gene: TRBV10-3
D gene: TRBD2
clone size: NA
J gene: TRBJ2-1

CDR3 DNA: TGTGCCAGTAGTCCCCTAGGACAGGACGTGGATACGCAGTATTTT
CDR3 protein: CASSPLGQDVDTQYF
V gene: TRBV19
D gene: TRBD1
clone size: NA
J gene: TRBJ2-3

CDR3 DNA: TGTGCCAGCAGCTCCCAGAAGGGGAACGGACCCCGAAAATCTTTAGTGCAGTACTTC
CDR3 protein: CASSSQKGNGPRKSLVQYF
V gene: TRBV7-9
D gene: NA
clone size: many
J gene: TRBJ2-7

CDR3 DNA: TGCGCCAGCAGCCAAGAGTGGGGGACTCAGCCCCAGCATTTT
CDR3 protein: CASSQEWGTQPQHF
V gene: TRBV4-3
D gene: NA
clone size: NA
J gene: TRBJ1-5

CDR3 DNA: TGTGCCAGCAGCTTGTCCCTGGATAGCAATCAGCCCCAGCATTTT
CDR3 protein: CASSLSLDSNQPQHF
V gene: TRBV7-8
D gene: NA
clone size: NA
J gene: TRBJ1-5

CDR3 DNA: TGTGCCAGCAGCCCCCCAGGACAGGGGTTCAGTGAGCAGTTCTTC
CDR3 protein: CASSPPGQGFSEQFF
V gene: TRBV28
D gene: TRBD1
clone size: NA
J gene: TRBJ2-1

CDR3 DNA: TGTGCCAGCAGCCAAAGGTCAGAAACCTACGAGCAGTACTTC
CDR3 protein: CASSQRSETYEQYF
V gene: TRBV14
D gene: NA
clone size: NA
J gene: TRBJ2-7

CDR3 DNA: TGTGCCAGCAGCTTGGCCCTAGGTGAGCAGTTCTTC
CDR3 protein: CASSLALGEQFF
V gene: TRBV5-6
D gene: NA
clone size: NA
J gene: TRBJ2-1

CDR3 DNA: TGTGCCAGCAGCTACGGGACATACAACACTGAAGCTTTCTTT
CDR3 protein: CASSYGTYNTEAFF
V gene: TRBV7-2
D gene: NA
clone size: NA
J gene: TRBJ1-1

CDR3 DNA: TGTGCCAGCCAATTCGCGGGGGATAATTCACCCCTCCACTTT
CDR3 protein: CASQFAGDNSPLHF
V gene: TRBV27
D gene: NA
clone size: few
J gene: TRBJ1-6

CDR3 DNA: TGTGCCAGCAGCCCTACAGGTCTTAGCTCCTACGAGCAGTACTTC
CDR3 protein: CASSPTGLSSYEQYF
V gene: TRBV4-2
D gene: NA
clone size: NA
J gene: TRBJ2-7

CDR3 DNA: TGCGCCAGCAGTCACGGCACAGATACGCAGTATTTT
CDR3 protein: CASSHGTDTQYF
V gene: TRBV23-1
D gene: NA
clone size: NA
J gene: TRBJ2-3

CDR3 DNA: TGTGCCAGCAGCCCCGACCAGGGTAATTGGAGGAAGATAAATTCCTACGAGCAGTACTTC
CDR3 protein: CASSPDQGNWRKINSYEQYF
V gene: TRBV7-9
D gene: NA
clone size: NA
J gene: TRBJ2-7

CDR3 DNA: TGTGCCAGCAGTTTATCGGGCAGTTTCACAACTAATGAAAAACTGTTTTTT
CDR3 protein: CASSLSGSFTTNEKLFF
V gene: TRBV28
D gene: NA
clone size: NA
J gene: TRBJ1-4

CDR3 DNA: TGCAGTGCTAGTCTGGGACAGATAGAGACCCAGTACTTC
CDR3 protein: CSASLGQIETQYF
V gene: TRBV20-1
D gene: TRBD1
clone size: NA
J gene: TRBJ2-5

CDR3 DNA: TGTTCCAGCAGCCAAGACGGGACTAGCGGGAGGGCGGAGAGGTTCTTC
CDR3 protein: CSSSQDGTSGRAERFF
V gene: TRBV4-2
D gene: TRBD2
clone size: NA
J gene: TRBJ2-1

CDR3 DNA: TGTGCCAGCAACGATGGACAGGGAGGGACTGAAGCTTTCTTT
CDR3 protein: CASNDGQGGTEAFF
V gene: TRBV7-9
D gene: TRBD1
clone size: many
J gene: TRBJ1-1

CDR3 DNA: TGCGCCAGCAGCCAGATGCGACAGGGGGCAACTAATGAAAAACTGTTTTTT
CDR3 protein: CASSQMRQGATNEKLFF
V gene: TRBV4-3
D gene: TRBD1
clone size: NA
J gene: TRBJ1-4

CDR3 DNA: TGTGCCAGCAGATACGGAGGGGGGAACACTGAAGCTTTCTTT
CDR3 protein: CASRYGGGNTEAFF
V gene: TRBV6-1
D gene: NA
clone size: NA
J gene: TRBJ1-1

CDR3 DNA: TGTGCCAGCTCCCGGTCTAGAGATACGCAGTATTTT
CDR3 protein: CASSRSRDTQYF
V gene: TRBV18
D gene: NA
clone size: NA
J gene: TRBJ2-3

CDR3 DNA: TGTGCCAGCAGCCCCGGGCTAGCGGGGACAAACATTCAGTACTTC
CDR3 protein: CASSPGLAGTNIQYF
V gene: TRBV9
D gene: TRBD2
clone size: NA
J gene: TRBJ2-4

CDR3 DNA: TGTGCCAGCTCACCACCCAGCATGAACACTGAAGCTTTCTTT
CDR3 protein: CASSPPSMNTEAFF
V gene: TRBV18
D gene: NA
clone size: NA
J gene: TRBJ1-1

CDR3 DNA: TGTGCCAGCAGCCAAGCGGACAGGGGTGGGTCGGGCTACACCTTC
CDR3 protein: CASSQADRGGSGYTF
V gene: TRBV27
D gene: TRBD1
clone size: few
J gene: TRBJ1-2

CDR3 DNA: TGTGCCAGCAGTATCGGGACAGCAGACTCTGGAAACACCATATATTTT
CDR3 protein: CASSIGTADSGNTIYF
V gene: TRBV12-3/TRBV12-4
D gene: TRBD1
clone size: NA
J gene: TRBJ1-3

CDR3 DNA: TGTGCCAGCAGGGGATCAAGGGGGAACACTGAAGCTTTCTTT
CDR3 protein: CASRGSRGNTEAFF
V gene: TRBV27
D gene: NA
clone size: NA
J gene: TRBJ1-1

CDR3 DNA: TGTGCCAGCAGTGAAAAGGGGGGAGGGCCCCACAATGAGCAGTTCTTC
CDR3 protein: CASSEKGGGPHNEQFF
V gene: TRBV6-1
D gene: NA
clone size: few
J gene: TRBJ2-1

CDR3 DNA: TGTGCCAGCAGCCCCCGGTTGGGTGAGCAGTTCTTC
CDR3 protein: CASSPRLGEQFF
V gene: TRBV7-2
D gene: NA
clone size: NA
J gene: TRBJ2-1

CDR3 DNA: TGTGCCAGCAGCCGGGGACAGGGCGACCCCAATCAGCCCCAGCATTTT
CDR3 protein: CASSRGQGDPNQPQHF
V gene: TRBV7-2
D gene: TRBD1
clone size: many
J gene: TRBJ1-5

CDR3 DNA: TGTGCCAGCAGTTTTAAGAGGGGCCAACCCTCTGGGGCCAACGTCCTGACTTTC
CDR3 protein: CASSFKRGQPSGANVLTF
V gene: TRBV28
D gene: NA
clone size: NA
J gene: TRBJ2-6

CDR3 DNA: TGTGCCAGCAGCTTAGCTGGCAGCCTGAACACTGAAGCTTTCTTT
CDR3 protein: CASSLAGSLNTEAFF
V gene: TRBV7-6
D gene: NA
clone size: few
J gene: TRBJ1-1

CDR3 DNA: TGTGCCAGCAGTTACTCTGGGCCTACCAGCTCCTACAATGAGCAGTTCTTC
CDR3 protein: CASSYSGPTSSYNEQFF
V gene: TRBV6-5
D gene: NA
clone size: NA
J gene: TRBJ2-1

CDR3 DNA: TGTGCCAGCAGCTTAGGGCCGGGGGAAGAGACCCAGTACTTC
CDR3 protein: CASSLGPGEETQYF
V gene: TRBV7-7
D gene: NA
clone size: NA
J gene: TRBJ2-5

CDR3 DNA: TGTGCCACCAGTGACCCGGACAGGGTGGACGAGCAGTACTTC
CDR3 protein: CATSDPDRVDEQYF
V gene: TRBV24-1
D gene: TRBD1
clone size: few
J gene: TRBJ2-7

CDR3 DNA: TGTGCCAGCAGTGAATTCTCCAGGAGCCGCAATCAGCCCCAGCATTTT
CDR3 protein: CASSEFSRSRNQPQHF
V gene: TRBV6-1
D gene: NA
clone size: many
J gene: TRBJ1-5

CDR3 DNA: TGTGCCAGCAGCCCGTGGGACACCCCCGCCTACGAGCAGTACTTC
CDR3 protein: CASSPWDTPAYEQYF
V gene: TRBV7-9
D gene: NA
clone size: many
J gene: TRBJ2-7

CDR3 DNA: TGTGCCAGCAGTCGACGGACTAGCCCCACATACAATGAGCAGTTCTTC
CDR3 protein: CASSRRTSPTYNEQFF
V gene: TRBV6-2/TRBV6-3
D gene: TRBD2
clone size: NA
J gene: TRBJ2-1

CDR3 DNA: TGCGCCAGCAGCCAAGATGGACTAGCGGGAGGGTACAATGAGCAGTTCTTC
CDR3 protein: CASSQDGLAGGYNEQFF
V gene: TRBV4-3
D gene: TRBD2
clone size: many
J gene: TRBJ2-1

CDR3 DNA: TGTGCCAGCAGTGAGTCAGGGGCCGTTAACTATGGCTACACCTTC
CDR3 protein: CASSESGAVNYGYTF
V gene: TRBV2
D gene: NA
clone size: NA
J gene: TRBJ1-2

CDR3 DNA: TGTGCCAGCAGTCCAAGACAGGGCCATTGGTCACCCCTCCACTTT
CDR3 protein: CASSPRQGHWSPLHF
V gene: TRBV12-3/TRBV12-4
D gene: TRBD1
clone size: few
J gene: TRBJ1-6

CDR3 DNA: TGTGCCAGCAGTGAGCTAAGGGGAGCAAATCAGCCCCAGCATTTT
CDR3 protein: CASSELRGANQPQHF
V gene: TRBV2
D gene: NA
clone size: NA
J gene: TRBJ1-5

CDR3 DNA: TGTGCCAGCAGTTATGGACTACCTCCGAACACCGGGGATCTGTTTTTT
CDR3 protein: CASSYGLPPNTGDLFF
V gene: TRBV3-1
D gene: NA
clone size: NA
J gene: TRBJ2-2

CDR3 DNA: TGTGCCACCAGTGATCCCGCGGCTAGCGGAGCAACAGATACGCAGTATTTT
CDR3 protein: CATSDPAASGATDTQYF
V gene: TRBV24-1
D gene: TRBD2
clone size: NA
J gene: TRBJ2-3

CDR3 DNA: TGTGCCATTGGACCCCAGGGGGGAGCTTTCTTT
CDR3 protein: CAIGPQGGAFF
V gene: TRBV28
D gene: TRBD1
clone size: NA
J gene: TRBJ1-1